The clone carrying this T cell receptor beta chain appeared once. PCR used 60 Vbeta primers and 13 Jbeta primers. TCRdb's table, derived via immunoSEQ multiplex PCR, lists solely in-frame clones and lacks some. The sample yields approximately 97,000 clones, about 76% seen once. Germline assignment: CDR1 SGHTA and CDR2 FQGNSA. CDR3 size: 14 residues. Unmatched junction bases numbered 4, after V lost 8 bases and J lost 2 bases. The data belong to a study of cytomegalovirus exposure and HLA in healthy donors. The source is a woman in her sixties or seventies in good health and CMV-seropositive. The sequencing input was PBMCs. The rearrangement links TRBV7-2 to TRBJ2-2; 8 nucleotides match TRBD2. The CDR3 bases are TGTGCCAGCGGACTAGCTTATAACACCGGGGAGCTGTTTTTT. Translation: CASGLAYNTGELFF.